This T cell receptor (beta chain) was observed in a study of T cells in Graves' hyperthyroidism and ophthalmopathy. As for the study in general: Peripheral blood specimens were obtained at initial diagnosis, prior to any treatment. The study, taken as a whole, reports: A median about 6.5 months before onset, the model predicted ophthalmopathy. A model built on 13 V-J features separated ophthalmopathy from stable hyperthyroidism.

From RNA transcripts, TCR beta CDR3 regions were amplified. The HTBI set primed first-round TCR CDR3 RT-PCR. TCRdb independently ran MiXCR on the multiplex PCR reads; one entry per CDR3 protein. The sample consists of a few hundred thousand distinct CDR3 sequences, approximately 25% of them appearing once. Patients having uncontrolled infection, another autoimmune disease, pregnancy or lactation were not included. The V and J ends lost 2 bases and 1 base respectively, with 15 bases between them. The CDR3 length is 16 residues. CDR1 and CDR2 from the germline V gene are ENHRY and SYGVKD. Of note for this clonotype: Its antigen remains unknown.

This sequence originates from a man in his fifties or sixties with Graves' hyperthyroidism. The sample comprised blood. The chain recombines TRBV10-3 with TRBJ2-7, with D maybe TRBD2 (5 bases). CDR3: CAISEPGRTGSYEQYF. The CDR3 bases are TGTGCCATCAGTGAGCCCGGACGAACGGGATCCTACGAGCAGTACTTC.